This T cell receptor beta chain was retrieved from a study of cytotoxic CD8 clonotypes in ibrutinib-treated CLL. Points from the study as a whole: Clonality increased at ibrutinib response, then returned toward baseline at progression. Age-matched healthy donor levels were exceeded by baseline clonality, which tracked circulating CD8+ T-cell counts.

This CDR3 has 13 residues. Germline-derived CDR1 and CDR2 are KGHSH and LQKENI. The V end lost 6 bases, the J end lost 6 bases, and 14 bases lay between the germline ends. With regard to this clone: Antigen specificity is unknown.

The method was immunoSEQ multiplex PCR; TCRdb's version includes in-frame clones alone and lacks a portion of them. The sample shows 200,000 or so clones, around 70% of them seen only once. The V call is TRBV18, the J call TRBJ1-2; D gene ambiguous. The sequenced sample was PBMCs, obtained after 12 months of ibrutinib treatment. This TCR derives from a human donor with chronic lymphocytic leukemia. This CDR3 reads CASSTRREDGYTF. The DNA of the CDR3 is TGTGCCAGCTCGACCAGGAGGGAGGATGGCTACACCTTC.